The 5 T cell receptor beta chains listed next were all sequenced from one sample in a study of siplizumab effects on memory and regulatory T cells. Profiled with immunoSEQ multiplex PCR; TCRdb holds only in-frame clones, not every one. The sample has about 50,000 clones, 93% seen once. Material: CD8+ T cells sorted from blood. These receptors originate from a human donor in good health.

This sequence joins TRBV19 and TRBJ2-7; TRBD1 is a possible D gene (6 bases). There are 13 residues in the CDR3. V was clipped by 4 bases and J by 3 bases, with 10 bases between them. Germline CDR1 and CDR2: LNHDA and SQIVND (reference sequence). The CDR3 nucleotides read TGTGCCAGTAGTACGGGACAATACTACGAGCAGTACTTC. This translates into CASSTGQYYEQYF.

The genes are TRBV27 and TRBJ2-1; possible D gene TRBD2, 6 bases. The germline V and J ends were trimmed by 6 bases and 2 bases, with 20 bases remaining between them. Germline V gene lookup returns CDR1 MNHEY and CDR2 SMNVEV (reference sequence). This CDR3 is built from 17 residues. The CDR3 coding sequence is TGTGCCAGCAGCTCTCAATCCTGGGACTTAACCTACAATGAGCAGTTCTTC. This gives the protein CASSSQSWDLTYNEQFF.

CDR3 protein: CASSQGDTYGYTF. CDR3 nucleotides: TGTGCCAGCAGCCAAGGGGATACCTATGGCTACACCTTC. The chain links TRBV5-6 to TRBJ1-2; a weak D match, TRBD1 (5 bases). The CDR3 is 13 amino acids. Germline CDR1 SGHDT, CDR2 YYEEEE. Trimming shortened V by 4 bases and J by 4 bases, and 11 bases separated the two germline ends.

The chain recombines TRBV28 with TRBJ2-7; 8 bases fit TRBD1. CDR1 and CDR2 (germline): MDHEN, SYDVKM. Germline trimming cut 7 bases from V and 3 bases from J; bases unmatched to any gene: 8. This CDR3 has 14 amino acids. CDR3 in DNA: TGTGCCAGCACTCTATACAGGGGGAACTACGAGCAGTACTTC. Translated: CASTLYRGNYEQYF.

The chain couples TRBV9 to TRBJ1-2; 8 bases align to TRBD1. This CDR3 has 16 residues. The trim removed 3 bases at V and 6 bases at J, leaving 13 bases unmatched. Germline V gene lookup returns CDR1 SGDLS and CDR2 YYNGEE. The CDR3 protein is CASSDLWTGNSDGYTF. The CDR3 nucleotides read TGTGCCAGCAGCGATCTCTGGACAGGGAACTCGGATGGCTACACCTTC.